A single sample is the source of the 28 T cell receptor beta chains below, sequenced in a study of CD8 T cells in ankylosing spondylitis. No antigen has been identified for these receptors. Whole-study findings and limits: A TCR beta motif of fewer than ten highly homologous variants seemed to mark ankylosing spondylitis blood.

From the 5' RACE reads, TCRdb called clonotypes with MiXCR, one entry per CDR3 protein. The repertoire holds hundreds of thousands of distinct CDR3 sequences, approximately 12% seen once, with 6.8% in the top ten. Sequencing was done on a sample of blood, either unsorted or a sorted T cell fraction (not recorded which). Receptors originate from a male donor with ankylosing spondylitis.

Only a few counts were recorded for this clonotype. CDR3 coding DNA: TGTGCCAGCAGCTTAGTGACTTACTATGGCTACACCTTC. Translated, it gives CASSLVTYYGYTF. The gene calls are TRBV7-9 and TRBJ1-2; D gene ambiguous. Germline V lookup: CDR1 SEHNR, CDR2 FQNEAQ (reference sequence). The CDR3 length is 13 residues. V was trimmed by 1 base and J by 3 bases, leaving 6 bases between them.

This clonotype has a handful of counts. This chain joins TRBV10-3 and TRBJ1-6; TRBD1 aligns across 11 bases. Germline assignment: CDR1 ENHRY and CDR2 SYGVKD. Germline trimming cut 4 bases from V and 7 bases from J; bases unmatched to any gene: 3. The CDR3 has 15 residues. CDR3 in amino acids: CAISGRDRGNSPLHF. CDR3 in DNA: TGTGCCATCAGTGGTCGGGACAGGGGGAATTCACCCCTCCACTTT.

This clonotype was detected a few times. This chain links TRBV4-2 with TRBJ1-4, with 9 bases identical to TRBD1. CDR3 length: 17 amino acids. Germline assignment: CDR1 LGHNA and CDR2 YNFKEQ. V lost 4 bases and J lost 2; bases outside the gene matches: 8. The chain's CDR3 is CASSLAGQGTTNEKLFF. The CDR3 DNA reads as TGTGCCAGCAGCCTGGCAGGACAGGGGACCACTAATGAAAAACTGTTTTTT.

This clonotype was found a few times. The chain recombines TRBV20-1 with TRBJ2-7; D uncertain. The CDR3 consists of 13 residues. Germline V CDR1 and CDR2: DFQATT, SNEGSKA (reference sequence). The V gene lost 4 bases and the J gene lost 1 base, with 11 bases spanning the gap. The CDR3 spells CSANSLISYEQYF. In nucleotides, the CDR3 is TGCAGTGCTAATAGTCTCATTTCCTACGAGCAGTACTTC.

This chain connects TRBV6-1 to TRBJ2-1; 7 bases are a match to TRBD1. Per germline, CDR1 MNHNS and CDR2 SASEGT. V trimming: 7 bases; J trimming: 4 bases; junction bases outside the gene matches: 7. The CDR3 sequence is 14 residues long. As DNA, the CDR3 is TGTGCCAGCAAACCGGGACAGAATTACAATGAGCAGTTCTTC. Translated, it gives CASKPGQNYNEQFF.

The V call is TRBV7-2, the J call TRBJ1-1, with 7 bases fitting TRBD1. Losses at the gene ends were 1 base for V and 4 bases for J; bases not matched to a gene: 6. The CDR3 consists of 15 residues. Looked up from germline, CDR1 is SGHTA and CDR2 is FQGNSA. CDR3 DNA: TGTGCCAGCAGCTTAGTAAGTTCAGGGGGCACTGAAGCTTTCTTT. Translated, it gives CASSLVSSGGTEAFF.

This clonotype was counted a single time. The chain joins TRBV20-1 to TRBJ2-2; 8 bases are shared with TRBD1. The V gene end was trimmed by 5 bases and the J gene end by 6 bases; junction bases not matched to a gene: 8. The CDR3 is 14 residues long. Looked up from germline, CDR1 is DFQATT and CDR2 is SNEGSKA (reference sequence). The CDR3 bases are TGCAGTGCTGCCCCTAGGACAGGGCCCGGGGAGCTGTTTTTT. Translated, it gives CSAAPRTGPGELFF.

This clonotype was detected only a few times. The chain couples TRBV10-3 to TRBJ1-5; 7 bases match TRBD1. The CDR3 covers 16 residues. Germline CDR1 and CDR2: ENHRY and SYGVKD. Trimming took 5 bases from V and 0 from J; bases not matched to a gene: 7. The CDR3 reads CAISSQGGDSNQPQHF. DNA for the CDR3: TGTGCCATCAGTTCCCAGGGGGGCGATAGCAATCAGCCCCAGCATTTT.

The table lists this clonotype with a few counts. This rearrangement joins TRBV2 to TRBJ2-3; 7 bases align to TRBD2. V lost 7 bases and J lost 10; bases outside the gene matches: 11. Looked up from germline, CDR1 is SNHLY and CDR2 is FYNNEI. This CDR3 has 13 residues. The chain's CDR3 is CASIGPSGNAQYF. In DNA, the CDR3 is TGTGCCAGCATTGGCCCCAGCGGGAACGCGCAGTATTTT.

The rearrangement uses TRBV20-1 and TRBJ2-1; 9 bases map to TRBD1. Germline CDR1 is DFQATT and CDR2 is SNEGSKA (reference sequence). CDR3 length equals 14 residues. The V and J ends lost 6 bases and 5 bases, in that order; junction bases with no gene match: 8. The CDR3 DNA is TGCAGTGCAAGGGACAGGGTAGGTCACAATGAGCAGTTCTTC. Translating gives CSARDRVGHNEQFF.

This clonotype has a count of ten or more. V usage is TRBV5-1 and J usage is TRBJ2-7; D remains ambiguous. Trimming stripped 2 bases from V and 2 bases from J, with 8 bases between. The CDR3 extends over 13 amino acids. The V gene's germline CDR1 is SGHRS and CDR2 YFSETQ. The CDR3 DNA sequence: TGCGCCAGCAGCTTAGAGATAGCCTACGAGCAGTACGTC. It translates to CASSLEIAYEQYV.

V usage is TRBV28 and J usage is TRBJ2-3; tentative D call: TRBD2 (6 bases). The CDR3 is made up of 18 amino acids. V was pared by 7 bases and J by 1 base, with 24 bases between. Germline CDR1 MDHEN, CDR2 SYDVKM. The CDR3 sequence: CASKSGGTPRVGTDTQYF. CDR3 sequence (DNA): TGTGCCAGCAAGTCAGGCGGGACCCCTAGAGTTGGCACAGATACGCAGTATTTT.

The chain combines TRBV7-8 with TRBJ1-1, with TRBD1 as a possible D gene (6 bases). With 1 base removed from V and 10 bases from J, the gap between germline ends came to 16 bases. The CDR3 length is 14 residues. The V gene's germline CDR1 is SGHVS and CDR2 FQNEAQ. The DNA for the CDR3 is TGTGCCAGCAGCTTAGTAGGAGTGGGGGGGCGAGCTTTCTTT. It yields the protein CASSLVGVGGRAFF.

This clonotype has only a few counts. This chain connects TRBV7-8 to TRBJ2-3, with TRBD2 matching over 12 bases. Germline CDR1 reads SGHVS; CDR2 reads FQNEAQ. V trimming: 5 bases; J trimming: 2 bases; junction bases outside the gene matches: 11. The CDR3 has 18 residues. CDR3 sequence (DNA): TGTGCCAGCAGCGACCGGGCGTGGACTAGCGGGACCACAGATACGCAGTATTTT. Translation gives CASSDRAWTSGTTDTQYF.

This chain connects TRBV5-1 to TRBJ2-7; D may correspond to TRBD1 or TRBD2 (5 bases each). Trimming cost V 4 bases and J 1 base, with 15 bases left between them. There are 15 residues in the CDR3. The V gene's germline CDR1 is SGHRS and CDR2 YFSETQ. CDR3 nucleotides: TGCGCCAGCAGCCACGGGGCCAGACCTTCCTACGAGCAGTACTTC. Translation gives CASSHGARPSYEQYF. Full variable domain (outside the CDR3, taken from reference TRBV5-1 and TRBJ2-7): KAGVTQTPRYLIKTRGQQVTLSCSPISGHRSVSWYQQTPGQGLQFLFEYFSETQRNKGNFPGRFSGRQFSNSRSEMNVSTLELGDSALYLCASSHGARPSYEQYFGPGTRLTVT.

At least ten counts were recorded for this clonotype. This chain connects TRBV29-1 to TRBJ2-7; no clear D gene. CDR3 length: 11 amino acids. Germline CDR1 SQVTM, CDR2 ANQGSEA. V was cut by 2 bases and J by 7 bases, with 9 bases left in between. The CDR3 loop reads CSVELGEEQYF. CDR3 sequence (DNA): TGCAGCGTTGAACTAGGTGAGGAGCAGTACTTC.

On this clonotype: A much more abundant neighbour one base away suggests this may be a read error. The J gene is TRBJ2-2, the V gene TRBV5-1; D might be TRBD2 (5 bases). The CDR3 runs 16 residues. Deletions cut 5 bases from V and 9 bases from J, with 23 bases between. Germline CDR1 reads SGHRS; CDR2 reads YFSETQ. This CDR3 reads CASRTFTPSRTWELFF. The CDR3 DNA follows: TGCGCCAGCAGAACGTTTACGCCTAGCAGAACCTGGGAGCTGTTTTTT.

Only one count was recorded for this clonotype. The rearrangement uses TRBV24-1 and TRBJ2-1; D remains ambiguous. Germline V gene data show CDR1 as KGHDR and CDR2 as SFDVKD. Trimming removed 3 bases at V and 3 bases at J, with 17 bases between. The CDR3 runs 17 residues. The CDR3 DNA reads TGTGCCACCAGTGATGGCCGCCTGCCACTTGGCTACAATGAGCAGTTCTTC. Translated, it gives CATSDGRLPLGYNEQFF.

This clonotype has a count of ten or more. The chain links TRBV7-7 to TRBJ2-2; D remains unclear. Germline assignment: CDR1 SSHAT and CDR2 FNYEAQ (reference sequence). Trimming removed 1 base at V and 1 base at J, with 7 bases between. The CDR3 has 15 residues. CDR3 amino acids: CASSLDGGNTGELFF. DNA for the CDR3: TGTGCCAGCAGCTTAGATGGCGGGAACACCGGGGAGCTGTTTTTT. The variable domain in full, with the rest retrieved from reference TRBV7-7 and TRBJ2-2, is GAGVSQSPRYKVTKRGQDVTLRCDPISSHATLYWYQQALGQGPEFLTYFNYEAQPDKSGLPSDRFSAERPEGSISTLTIQRTEQRDSAMYRCASSLDGGNTGELFFGEGSRLTVL.

Turning to this clonotype: Relative to the germline gene, one junction end is altered; a read error may explain this. The rearrangement links TRBV5-1 to TRBJ1-1; possible D gene TRBD1, 6 bases. The CDR3 runs to 14 residues. The germline CDR1 and CDR2 sequences are SGHRS and YFSETQ. As DNA, the CDR3 is TGCGCCAGCAGCTTGGGCCAGGGGTACACTGAAGCTTTGTTT. It translates to CASSLGQGYTEALF.

This clonotype was counted a few times. This chain connects TRBV7-2 to TRBJ2-3; D unclear. This CDR3 has 16 amino acids. The V end lost 1 base, the J end lost 0 bases, and 11 bases lay between the germline ends. Germline V gene data show CDR1 as SGHTA and CDR2 as FQGNSA. CDR3 in DNA: TGTGCCAGCAGCTTAGGGGTGTTCACTAGCACAGATACGCAGTATTTT. Protein: CASSLGVFTSTDTQYF.

This clonotype turned up a few times. As DNA, the CDR3 is TGTGCCAGCAGCCAACTGTTGGGCGGAGCGTCCAACACCGGGGAGCTGTTTTTT. Translated, it gives CASSQLLGGASNTGELFF. The gene calls are TRBV4-2 and TRBJ2-2; D gene unclear. The CDR3 contains 18 residues. The ends were cut back, 2 bases at V and 2 bases at J, with 18 bases in the middle. Germline lookup yields CDR1 LGHNA and CDR2 YNFKEQ.

This clonotype has a handful of counts. The rearrangement links TRBV7-2 to TRBJ1-4, with D tentatively TRBD1 (5 bases). Germline V gives CDR1 SGHTA, CDR2 FQGNSA. The CDR3 sequence is 15 residues long. Trimming shortened V by 5 bases and J by 3 bases, and 13 bases separated the two germline ends. The CDR3 loop is CASSPLDSPNEKLFF. CDR3 DNA: TGTGCCAGCAGCCCTCTCGACAGCCCTAATGAAAAACTGTTTTTT.

This clonotype has ten or more counts. The rearrangement links TRBV29-1 to TRBJ2-1; 10 bases align to TRBD1. V was clipped by 6 bases and J by 9 bases; unmatched bases: 8. The CDR3 runs to 13 residues. The germline gives CDR1 SQVTM, CDR2 ANQGSEA. The chain's CDR3 is CSVERQGAGEQFF. The CDR3 coding sequence is TGCAGCGTAGAGCGACAGGGGGCGGGTGAGCAGTTCTTC.

This clonotype was detected only a few times. The rearrangement links TRBV6-1 to TRBJ1-4; TRBD1 might be the D (5 bases). Trimming stripped 7 bases from V and 0 bases from J, with 12 bases between. The CDR3 consists of 15 residues. The germline V gene encodes CDR1 MNHNS and CDR2 SASEGT. The CDR3 is CASKGRAATNEKLFF. The CDR3, as DNA: TGTGCCAGCAAGGGGCGAGCGGCAACTAATGAAAAACTGTTTTTT.

This clonotype was detected a few times. The rearrangement uses TRBV10-2 and TRBJ1-1; D might be TRBD1 (5 bases). In germline, CDR1 is WSHSY, CDR2 SAAADI. This CDR3 has 13 amino acids. V lost 7 bases and J lost 1, with 10 bases in between. CDR3 nucleotide sequence: TGCGCCAGCAAGAGTACAGGGAACACTGAAGCTTTCTTT. Its translation is CASKSTGNTEAFF.

This clonotype was detected only a few times. This chain uses TRBV5-6 with TRBJ1-1; maybe TRBD1 (6 bases). CDR1 and CDR2 from the germline V gene are SGHDT and YYEEEE. This CDR3 spans 17 amino acids. The V end lost 3 bases, the J end lost 0 bases, and 18 bases lay between the germline ends. The CDR3 region is CASSSPQGRIVNTEAFF. In DNA form, the CDR3 reads TGTGCCAGCAGCTCCCCACAGGGACGAATCGTGAACACTGAAGCTTTCTTT.

This clonotype occurred a few times. The rearrangement links TRBV11-1 to TRBJ2-1, with TRBD2 as a possible D gene (7 bases). The V end was cut by 4 bases, the J end by 5 bases, with 21 bases between. The CDR3 contains 17 residues. Germline CDR1 SGHAT, CDR2 FQDESV (reference sequence). The CDR3 region has the DNA TGTGCCAGCAGCTCACCCAGGGGCGGGAGCAAGGACAATGAGCAGTTCTTC. Translating gives CASSSPRGGSKDNEQFF.